The rows below give T cell receptor beta chains drawn from one sample of a study of cytomegalovirus exposure and HLA in healthy donors. TCRdb keeps only in-frame clones here, not all; method: immunoSEQ multiplex PCR. The sample shows some 200,000 clones, around 74% of them seen only once. The sequenced sample consisted of PBMCs. The receptors were sampled from a female donor in good health and CMV-seronegative. Each CDR3 is given with its conserved first and last residue. D genes are given only for firm matches.

>.|TRBV30|TRBJ1-6
CACRGDSPLHF
TGTGCCTGCCGGGGGGATTCACCCCTCCACTTT
>TRBD1|TRBV27|TRBJ1-6
CATCGTGGSPLHF
TGTGCCACATGTGGGACAGGGGGTTCACCCCTCCACTTT
>.|TRBV18|TRBJ1-1
CASSPRQENTEAFF
TGTGCCAGCTCACCAAGACAGGAGAACACTGAAGCTTTCTTT
>TRBD2|TRBV4-2|TRBJ2-3
CASSHGLAGDTQYF
TGTGCCAGCAGCCACGGACTAGCGGGGGATACGCAGTATTTT
>TRBD1|TRBV28|TRBJ2-7
CASSLGQGRGEQYF
TGTGCCAGCAGTTTGGGACAGGGGAGGGGCGAGCAGTACTTC
>.|TRBV7-9|TRBJ2-2
CASSFSEGYTGELFF
TGTGCCAGCAGCTTCAGTGAGGGATACACCGGGGAGCTGTTTTTT
>TRBD1|TRBV5-1|TRBJ1-2
CASSFLSGQDGYTF
TGCGCCAGCAGCTTTTTATCGGGACAGGATGGCTACACCTTC
>.|TRBV5-1|TRBJ1-2
CASSLVGGGCGGYGYTF
TGCGCCAGCAGCTTGGTTGGCGGGGGTTGTGGGGGCTATGGCTACACCTTC
>.|TRBV5-1|TRBJ2-3
CASSADRDTQYF
TGCGCCAGCAGCGCAGACAGAGATACGCAGTATTTT
>TRBD1|TRBV25-1|TRBJ2-1
CASSEPGTGMNEQFF
TGTGCCAGCAGTGAACCGGGGACAGGGATGAATGAGCAGTTCTTC